A single sample is the source of the 32 T cell receptor beta chains below, sequenced in a study of blood T cell repertoires in COVID-19. Produced via immunoSEQ multiplex PCR; TCRdb's table is partial and in-frame only. Of 200,000 to 300,000 clones listed, roughly nine tenths are singletons. Sequenced material: peripheral blood. These receptors originate from a man aged 60 to 69 with acute or convalescent COVID-19.

The chain links TRBV28 to TRBJ2-5; a possible D gene is TRBD2 (5 bases). This CDR3 region has 12 residues. Germline V lookup: CDR1 MDHEN, CDR2 SYDVKM. V gave up 6 bases and J gave up 5 bases, with 10 bases separating them. The CDR3 loop is CASRASGETQYF. DNA of the CDR3: TGTGCCAGCAGGGCTTCGGGGGAGACCCAGTACTTC.

This clone occurred a few times. The gene calls are TRBV6-2 or TRBV6-3 and TRBJ2-2, with 11 bases that match TRBD2. Trimming took 2 bases from V and 7 from J; bases not matched to a gene: 12. Looked up from germline, CDR1 is MNHEY and CDR2 is SVGEGT. This CDR3 has 18 residues. CDR3 in DNA: TGTGCCAGCAGTTACCAGTCAGGTAGCGGGAGGGCCGACGGGGAGCTGTTTTTT. Its translation is CASSYQSGSGRADGELFF.

This sequence joins TRBV7-8 and TRBJ1-4; D remains ambiguous. Germline V gene sequence: CDR1 SGHVS, CDR2 FQNEAQ. Deletions cut 5 bases from V and 0 bases from J, with 10 bases between. This CDR3 spans 15 amino acids. The CDR3 loop reads CASSPKLATNEKLFF. DNA of the CDR3: TGTGCCAGCAGCCCCAAGCTTGCAACTAATGAAAAACTGTTTTTT.

The chain combines TRBV29-1 with TRBJ1-4; weak D call: TRBD1 (5 bases). The CDR3 sequence is 13 residues long. Germline V CDR1 and CDR2: SQVTM, ANQGSEA. The CDR3 DNA reads TGCAGTGGGGCTTACGCCACGGGTGAAAAACTGTTTTTT. Encoded protein: CSGAYATGEKLFF.

This clone was seen once. The CDR3, as DNA: TGTGCCAGCAGTTCTAGGAATGAGCAGTTCTTC. It encodes CASSSRNEQFF. This chain joins TRBV6-5 and TRBJ2-1; D not certain. Germline lookup yields CDR1 MNHEY and CDR2 SVGAGI. This CDR3 contains 11 residues. V was pared by 4 bases and J by 7 bases, with 5 bases between.

This clone was seen only once. The gene calls are TRBV11-3 and TRBJ1-2, with D unclear. V lost 0 bases and J 8 bases, leaving 10 bases between the germline ends. Germline CDR1 is SGHNT and CDR2 is YENEEA. The CDR3 has 13 amino acids. Here the CDR3 reads CASSLDLRRGYTF. In DNA, the CDR3 is TGTGCCAGCAGCTTAGATCTGCGGAGAGGCTACACCTTC.

This rearrangement joins TRBV15 to TRBJ2-1; no definite D call. CDR3 length: 15 amino acids. The germline V gene encodes CDR1 LNHNV and CDR2 YYDKDF (reference sequence). V was pared by 6 bases and J by 2 bases, with 14 bases between. CDR3 amino acids: CATRGVAETYNEQFF. In nucleotides, the CDR3 is TGTGCCACCAGAGGAGTGGCGGAGACCTACAATGAGCAGTTCTTC.

V and J are TRBV11-2 and TRBJ2-1, with 8 bases fitting TRBD2. The CDR3 is made up of 19 amino acids. CDR1 and CDR2 (germline): SGHAT, FQNNGV. Trimming cost V 2 bases and J 0 bases; bases outside gene matches: 12. This CDR3 reads CASSLFFASGLSSYNEQFF. CDR3 nucleotide sequence: TGTGCCAGCAGCTTATTTTTTGCTAGCGGGTTGAGCTCCTACAATGAGCAGTTCTTC.

The rearrangement uses TRBV19 and TRBJ2-3; 8 bases agree with TRBD1. The V gene end was trimmed by 7 bases and the J gene end by 3 bases; junction bases not matched to a gene: 9. The CDR3 is 15 residues long. Germline CDR1 reads LNHDA; CDR2 reads SQIVND (reference sequence). CDR3 in DNA: TGTGCCAGTACCGACAGGGACAGGTTTACAGATACGCAGTATTTT. Encoded protein: CASTDRDRFTDTQYF.

This chain joins TRBV7-9 and TRBJ2-3; no clear D gene. The length of the CDR3 is 13 residues. Germline loops: CDR1 SEHNR, CDR2 FQNEAQ (reference sequence). The ends were cut back, 3 bases at V and 3 bases at J, with 7 bases in the middle. The chain's CDR3 is CASSFDGTDTQYF. In DNA, the CDR3 is TGTGCCAGCAGCTTCGACGGGACAGATACGCAGTATTTT.

This clone was seen once. The chain couples TRBV21-1 to TRBJ2-2; no check of the table's D call, TRBD1, against the DNA was made. TRBV21-1 is shown as a pseudogene. The CDR3 spans 18 residues. CDR3 amino acids: CASSKGWRGTGNTGELFF. CDR3 nucleotide sequence: TGTGCCAGCAGCAAAGGTTGGCGCGGGACAGGGAACACCGGGGAGCTGTTTTTT.

The chain links TRBV14 to TRBJ2-3; the match to TRBD2 covers 8 bases. J lost 0 bases, V lost 1 base, and 6 bases had no gene match. Germline values: CDR1 SGHDN, CDR2 FVKESK. The CDR3 loop spans 17 amino acids. This CDR3 reads CASSQGVVAGSTDTQYF. The CDR3, as DNA: TGTGCCAGCAGCCAAGGGGTGGTAGCGGGAAGCACAGATACGCAGTATTTT. Looking up the rest from reference TRBV14 and TRBJ2-3 gives the full variable domain: EAGVTQFPSHSVIEKGQTVTLRCDPISGHDNLYWYRRVMGKEIKFLLHFVKESKQDESGMPNNRFLAERTGGTYSTLKVQPAELEDSGVYFCASSQGVVAGSTDTQYFGPGTRLTVL.

The chain combines TRBV6-6 with TRBJ1-5; D is ambiguous. From germline, CDR1 is MNHNY and CDR2 SVGAGI (reference sequence). Trimming pared 3 bases from V and 4 bases from J, leaving 10 bases between. The CDR3 consists of 14 residues. The CDR3 region is CASSYTVSNQPQHF. The CDR3 DNA is TGTGCCAGCAGTTATACAGTTTCTAATCAGCCCCAGCATTTT.

The V and J genes are TRBV27 and TRBJ1-2; 10 nucleotides match TRBD1. Germline lookup yields CDR1 MNHEY and CDR2 SMNVEV (reference sequence). The V gene end was trimmed by 1 base and the J gene end by 0 bases; junction bases not matched to a gene: 2. The CDR3 totals 16 residues. The CDR3 loop reads CASSLYGQGANYGYTF. In DNA form, the CDR3 reads TGTGCCAGCAGTTTATACGGACAGGGGGCTAACTATGGCTACACCTTC.

The chain carries TRBV14 and TRBJ2-7; D not resolved. Per the germline V gene, CDR1 is SGHDN and CDR2 is FVKESK. Between the trimmed V and J ends, which lost 4 bases and 3 bases, there was a span of 16 bases. The CDR3 runs to 15 residues. The CDR3 DNA follows: TGTGCCAGCAGCCGGCCCACCGGAGCGTTCTACGAGCAGTACTTC. Translation gives CASSRPTGAFYEQYF.

The rearrangement links TRBV9 to TRBJ2-3, with D tentatively TRBD1 (5 bases). The CDR3 contains 16 residues. Trimming stripped 4 bases from V and 2 bases from J, with 17 bases between. From germline, CDR1 is SGDLS and CDR2 YYNGEE. The CDR3 DNA follows: TGTGCCAGCAGCCCACAGGACCTACCATTCACAGATACGCAGTATTTT. This gives the protein CASSPQDLPFTDTQYF.

This clone came up a few times. The rearrangement links TRBV6-5 to TRBJ2-7, with TRBD1 as a possible D gene (8 bases). The CDR3 spans 12 residues. Between the trimmed V and J ends, which lost 11 bases and 3 bases, there was a span of 14 bases. Germline V gives CDR1 MNHEY, CDR2 SVGAGI. CDR3 residues: CAVQGGNYEQYF. CDR3 bases: TGTGCCGTACAGGGGGGGAACTACGAGCAGTACTTC.

The rearrangement uses TRBV7-3 and TRBJ2-2; weak D call: TRBD2 (6 bases). Germline CDR1 SGHTA, CDR2 FQGTGA. This CDR3 contains 15 residues. Between the trimmed V and J ends, which lost 7 bases and 7 bases, there was a span of 19 bases. In DNA form, the CDR3 reads TGTGCCAGCAAACTTACTCCGGGAGAGAGCGGGGAGCTGTTTTTT. Protein product: CASKLTPGESGELFF.

V is TRBV28 and J is TRBJ1-4; a weak D match, TRBD1 (6 bases). This CDR3 is built from 16 residues. Trimming removed 6 bases at V and 7 bases at J, with 21 bases between. CDR1 and CDR2 (germline): MDHEN, SYDVKM. CDR3 sequence (DNA): TGTGCCAGCAGCGCCTCCGGGGGGCTTAGGGGTGAAAAACTGTTTTTT. Encoded protein: CASSASGGLRGEKLFF.

V is TRBV6-6 and J is TRBJ1-2; weak D call: TRBD1 (6 bases). V dropped 8 bases and J dropped 4 bases, with 14 bases sitting between them. The CDR3 has 13 residues. Per germline, CDR1 MNHNY and CDR2 SVGAGI (reference sequence). CDR3 amino acids: CASGRQEGYGYTF. The DNA of the CDR3 is TGTGCCAGCGGAAGACAGGAAGGCTATGGCTACACCTTC.

This chain links TRBV28 with TRBJ2-7; D might be TRBD1 (6 bases). Trimming cost V 3 bases and J 2 bases, with 14 bases left between them. This CDR3 is built from 15 residues. Germline CDR1 MDHEN, CDR2 SYDVKM. For the CDR3, the DNA is TGTGCCAGCAGTTTGGTGGACAGCAGTCCCTACGAGCAGTACTTC. It codes for CASSLVDSSPYEQYF. The full variable domain, in which reference TRBV28 and TRBJ2-7 provide the parts outside the CDR3, is DVKVTQSSRYLVKRTGEKVFLECVQDMDHENMFWYRQDPGLGLRLIYFSYDVKMKEKGDIPEGYSVSREKKERFSLILESASTNQTSMYLCASSLVDSSPYEQYFGPGTRLTVT.

This chain connects TRBV11-3 to TRBJ1-6; D ambiguous. The length of the CDR3 is 15 residues. The germline gives CDR1 SGHNT, CDR2 YENEEA. V lost 6 bases and J lost 3, with 12 bases in between. CDR3 sequence: CASSSNRFYNSPLHF. In nucleotides, the CDR3 is TGTGCCAGCAGTTCTAACAGATTCTATAATTCACCCCTCCACTTT.

This chain links TRBV18 with TRBJ1-6; perhaps TRBD1 as D (5 bases). The ends were cut back, 5 bases at V and 7 bases at J, with 12 bases in the middle. Germline-derived CDR1 and CDR2 are KGHSH and LQKENI. This CDR3 has 14 residues. CDR3 DNA sequence: TGTGCCAGCTCAAGGGACTCTAAAAATTCACCCCTCCACTTT. Translating gives CASSRDSKNSPLHF.

The sample holds one count of this clone. The J gene is TRBJ1-1, the V gene TRBV15, with D maybe TRBD1 (5 bases). The CDR3 contains 13 residues. The V end lost 5 bases, the J end lost 3 bases, and 10 bases lay between the germline ends. Germline values: CDR1 LNHNV, CDR2 YYDKDF (reference sequence). The CDR3 DNA sequence: TGTGCCACCAGCCCAGGGCCCGACACTGAAGCTTTCTTT. It specifies CATSPGPDTEAFF.

This clone was detected only once. The chain is built from TRBV27 and TRBJ2-7, with 7 bases matching TRBD1. CDR1 is MNHEY, CDR2 SMNVEV, per germline (reference sequence). This CDR3 has 12 residues. The V and J ends lost 9 bases and 2 bases, in that order; junction bases with no gene match: 4. The CDR3 sequence is CASQGETYEQYF. The CDR3, as DNA: TGTGCCAGTCAGGGGGAAACCTACGAGCAGTACTTC.

Here the CDR3 DNA reads TGTGCCAGCAACCTAGCGGGAGATCCGGATGAGCAGTTCTTC. It is translated as CASNLAGDPDEQFF. The V gene is TRBV6-5, the J gene TRBJ2-1, with TRBD2 matching 10 bases. V trimming: 7 bases; J trimming: 8 bases; junction bases outside the gene matches: 8. From germline, CDR1 is MNHEY and CDR2 SVGAGI. This CDR3 spans 14 amino acids.

The genes are TRBV7-9 and TRBJ2-3; D gene uncertain. The V and J ends lost 1 base and 4 bases respectively, with 6 bases between them. CDR1 and CDR2 from the germline V gene are SEHNR and FQNEAQ (reference sequence). This CDR3 has 13 residues. The CDR3 nucleotides are TGTGCCAGCAGCTTAGGCGAGGCAGATACGCAGTATTTT. Translating gives CASSLGEADTQYF.

The chain carries TRBV11-3 and TRBJ2-7; 9 positions agree with TRBD2. The CDR3 extends over 15 amino acids. The V gene's germline CDR1 is SGHNT and CDR2 YENEEA. The V segment lost 1 base and the J segment 6 bases; nucleotides outside the gene matches: 7. The CDR3 protein is CASSLVSGSGGEQYF. CDR3 DNA sequence: TGTGCCAGCAGCTTAGTTAGCGGGAGTGGCGGCGAGCAGTACTTC.

This clone was seen at least ten times. V usage is TRBV4-3 and J usage is TRBJ1-3; 8 bases are shared with TRBD1. The CDR3 length is 17 residues. With 3 bases clipped from V and 0 bases from J, the junction kept 7 bases outside the gene matches. Germline V gene lookup returns CDR1 LGHNA and CDR2 YSLEER. The CDR3 loop reads CASSQARQGRSGNTIYF. CDR3 in DNA: TGCGCCAGCAGCCAGGCTCGACAGGGGCGCTCTGGAAACACCATATATTTT.

This clone has just one count. The V call is TRBV7-2, the J call TRBJ2-7, with 13 positions matching TRBD2. The CDR3 is made up of 16 amino acids. J lost 2 bases, V lost 5 bases, and 6 bases had no gene match. Germline-derived CDR1 and CDR2 are SGHTA and FQGNSA. The CDR3 DNA follows: TGTGCCAGCAGCGTCCGACTAGCGGGAGGCACCTACGAGCAGTACTTC. It translates to CASSVRLAGGTYEQYF. Full variable domain (rest looked up from reference TRBV7-2 and TRBJ2-7): GAGVSQSPSNKVTEKGKDVELRCDPISGHTALYWYRQSLGQGLEFLIYFQGNSAPDKSGLPSDRFSAERTGGSVSTLTIQRTQQEDSAVYLCASSVRLAGGTYEQYFGPGTRLTVT.

This clone was found many times. The chain has TRBV10-3 and TRBJ1-3; D unclear. CDR3 size: 15 residues. Germline CDR1 reads ENHRY; CDR2 reads SYGVKD. Trimming cost V 4 bases and J 2 bases, with 12 bases left between them. The CDR3 coding sequence is TGTGCCATCAGTGGTCGGGAACCCACTGGAAACACCATATATTTT. Protein product: CAISGREPTGNTIYF.

This clone was picked up a small number of times. CDR3 nucleotides: TGTGCCAGCAGTGCCATCGGCGAGCAGTACTTC. This codes for CASSAIGEQYF. The chain has TRBV25-1 and TRBJ2-7, with D uncertain. Looked up from germline, CDR1 is MGHDK and CDR2 is SYGVNS. V was cut by 4 bases and J by 6 bases, with 7 bases left in between. The CDR3 loop spans 11 amino acids.